The entry below gives a single T cell receptor (beta chain) sequence along with its context. This CDR3 region has 14 residues. Per the germline V gene, CDR1 is SEHNR and CDR2 is FQNEAQ (reference sequence). The record originates from a study of T cells expressing NK-cell markers. Study in general: Sorted CD3+CD56-NKG2C+, CD3+CD56+NKG2C+ and CD3+CD56+NKG2C- T cells supplied the TCR beta repertoires.

TCRdb reprocessed the 5' RACE reads, with one entry per CDR3 protein and no DNA. Its table lists 400,000 or so distinct CDR3 sequences. This TCR came from a woman between 45 and 60 years old in good health. This rearrangement joins TRBV7-9 to TRBJ1-1. Sequencing was carried out using blood T cells: a sorted CD56 or NKG2C T cell subset, CD4+ or CD8+ T cells, or bulk PBMC T cells (not recorded which). The CDR3 protein is CASSLGSSGGEAFF.